This TCR beta chain came from a study of T cell changes during pregnancy in multiple sclerosis. CDR1 is SGHVS, CDR2 FNYEAQ, per germline. V was shortened by 5 bases and J by 1 base, with 9 bases between the two germline ends. CDR3 length equals 14 residues. Some clones are missing from TCRdb's copy, which holds only in-frame ones; the method was immunoSEQ multiplex PCR. The sample gives about 70,000 clones, approximately 94% of which show up once; about 0.5% is in the top ten. The TCR sequence derives from a female donor with multiple sclerosis, enrolled in a pregnancy study. The V and J genes are TRBV7-6 and TRBJ1-3; tentative D call: TRBD1 (6 bases). The material was peripheral blood, obtained in the third trimester of pregnancy. CDR3 region: CASSRQESGNTIYF. CDR3 DNA: TGTGCCAGCAGCCGACAGGAATCTGGAAACACCATATATTTT.